This T cell receptor (beta chain) was identified in a study of blood T cell repertoires in COVID-19. The wider study: Samples taken during acute and convalescent COVID-19 were collected in the United States, Italy and Spain. PBMCs, B-cell-depleted T cells, or T cells provided the cDNA or gDNA that made up the material.

This CDR3 is 17 amino acids long. Per the germline V gene, CDR1 is KGHSH and CDR2 is LQKENI. V shed 2 bases and J 7 bases; nucleotides not matched to a gene: 16. Authors' analysis steps: Quantification of nucleated cells was approximated via reference gene primer amplification. Generated by immunoSEQ multiplex PCR, the TCRdb table keeps only in-frame clones and is missing some. Clonal size and the V and J genes are those of that table, whereas D and trimming came from the DNA. The sample lists about 210,000 clones; approximately 91% were seen once. The source is a middle-aged woman with acute or convalescent COVID-19. V usage is TRBV18 and J usage is TRBJ2-5; 7 nucleotides agree with TRBD1. The sample was peripheral blood. The CDR3 DNA reads as TGTGCCAGCTCACCAACCCGGGACAGTGGGACCCCAGGGACCCAGTACTTC. Residues: CASSPTRDSGTPGTQYF.